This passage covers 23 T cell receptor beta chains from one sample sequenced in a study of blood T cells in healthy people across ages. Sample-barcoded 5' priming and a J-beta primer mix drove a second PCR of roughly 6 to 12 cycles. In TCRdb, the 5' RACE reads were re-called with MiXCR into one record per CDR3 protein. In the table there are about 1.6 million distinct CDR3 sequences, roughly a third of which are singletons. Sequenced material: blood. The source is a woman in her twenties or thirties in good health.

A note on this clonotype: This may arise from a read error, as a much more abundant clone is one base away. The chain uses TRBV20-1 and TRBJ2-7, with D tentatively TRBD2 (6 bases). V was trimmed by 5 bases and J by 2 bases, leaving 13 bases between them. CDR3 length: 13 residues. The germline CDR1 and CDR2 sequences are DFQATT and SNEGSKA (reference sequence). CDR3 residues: CSAGGKLPYEQYF. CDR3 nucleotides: TGCAGTGCTGGGGGGAAACTTCCCTACGAGCAGTACTTC.

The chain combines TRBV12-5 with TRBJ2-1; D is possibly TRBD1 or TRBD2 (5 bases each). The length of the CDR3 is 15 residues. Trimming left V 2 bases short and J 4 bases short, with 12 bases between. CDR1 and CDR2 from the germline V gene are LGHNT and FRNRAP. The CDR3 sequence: CASGLTTGGYNEQFF. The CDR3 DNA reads TGTGCTAGTGGTTTGACTACTGGGGGATACAATGAGCAGTTCTTC.

The CDR3 is CASSNPPGLGATQYF. The CDR3 coding sequence is TGTGCCAGCAGTAACCCTCCGGGACTAGGGGCGACCCAGTACTTC. The chain recombines TRBV12-3 or TRBV12-4 with TRBJ2-5; 8 bases line up with TRBD2. The CDR3 is made up of 15 amino acids. V dropped 5 bases and J dropped 7; count of bases not matched to a gene: 12.

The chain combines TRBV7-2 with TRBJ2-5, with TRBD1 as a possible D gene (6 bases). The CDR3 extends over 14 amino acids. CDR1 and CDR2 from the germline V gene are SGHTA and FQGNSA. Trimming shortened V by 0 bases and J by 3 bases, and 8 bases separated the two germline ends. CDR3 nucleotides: TGTGCCAGCAGCTTAGCGAACAGGGAAGAGACCCAGTACTTC. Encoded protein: CASSLANREETQYF.

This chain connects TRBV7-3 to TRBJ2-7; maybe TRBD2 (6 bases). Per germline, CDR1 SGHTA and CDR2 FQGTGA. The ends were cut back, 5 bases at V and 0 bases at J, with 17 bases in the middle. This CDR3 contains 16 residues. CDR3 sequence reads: CASSPPGLASSYEQYF. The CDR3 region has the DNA TGTGCCAGCAGCCCGCCGGGACTTGCGAGCTCCTACGAGCAGTACTTC.

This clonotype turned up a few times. In DNA, the CDR3 is TGTGCCAGCAGCTTAGTTCCGCGGGGGGGATCAGATACGCAGTATTTT. As protein: CASSLVPRGGSDTQYF. V and J are TRBV7-2 and TRBJ2-3, with 9 positions matching TRBD2. The CDR3 is made up of 16 amino acids. V dropped 1 base and J dropped 4; count of bases not matched to a gene: 6. Germline assignment: CDR1 SGHTA and CDR2 FQGNSA.

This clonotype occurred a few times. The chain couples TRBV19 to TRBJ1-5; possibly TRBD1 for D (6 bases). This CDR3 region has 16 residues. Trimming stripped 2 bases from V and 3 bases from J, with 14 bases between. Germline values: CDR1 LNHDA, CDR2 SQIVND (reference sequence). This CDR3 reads CASSIYLDSPNQPQHF. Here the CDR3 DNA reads TGTGCCAGTAGTATATACTTGGACAGCCCCAATCAGCCCCAGCATTTT.

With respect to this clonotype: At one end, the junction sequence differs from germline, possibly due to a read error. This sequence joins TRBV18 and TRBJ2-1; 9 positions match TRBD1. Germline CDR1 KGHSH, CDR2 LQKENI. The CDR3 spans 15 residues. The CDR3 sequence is CASSPDRGTYDEQFF. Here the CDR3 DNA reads TGTGCCAGCTCACCGGACAGGGGCACCTACGATGAGCAGTTCTTC.

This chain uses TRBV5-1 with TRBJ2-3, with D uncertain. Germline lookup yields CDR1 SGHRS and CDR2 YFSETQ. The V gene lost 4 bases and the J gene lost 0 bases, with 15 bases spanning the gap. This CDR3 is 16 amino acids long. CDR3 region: CASSLRHGYSTDTQYF. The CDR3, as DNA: TGCGCCAGCAGCCTCCGACACGGATACAGCACAGATACGCAGTATTTT.

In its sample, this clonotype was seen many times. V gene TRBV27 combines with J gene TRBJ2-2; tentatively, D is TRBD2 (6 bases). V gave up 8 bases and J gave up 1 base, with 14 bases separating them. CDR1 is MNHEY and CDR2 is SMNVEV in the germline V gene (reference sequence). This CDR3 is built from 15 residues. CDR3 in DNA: TGTGCCAGCTACGGGGGTCATAGGAACACCGGGGAGCTGTTTTTT. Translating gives CASYGGHRNTGELFF.

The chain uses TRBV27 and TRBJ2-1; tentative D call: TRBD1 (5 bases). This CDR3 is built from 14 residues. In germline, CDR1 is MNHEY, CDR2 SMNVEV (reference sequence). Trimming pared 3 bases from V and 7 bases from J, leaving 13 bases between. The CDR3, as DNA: TGTGCCAGCAGTTTCTGGGCCAGGGAAAATGAGCAGTTCTTC. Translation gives CASSFWARENEQFF.

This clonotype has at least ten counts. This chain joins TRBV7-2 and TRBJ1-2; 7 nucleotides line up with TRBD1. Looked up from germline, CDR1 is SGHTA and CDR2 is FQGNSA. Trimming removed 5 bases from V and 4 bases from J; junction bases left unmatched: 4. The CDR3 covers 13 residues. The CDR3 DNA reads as TGTGCCAGCAGCGTGGGACAGAGCTATGGCTACACCTTC. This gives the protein CASSVGQSYGYTF.

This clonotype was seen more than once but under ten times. CDR3 amino acids: CASSNAGTSGYEQYF. For the CDR3, the DNA is TGTGCCAGCAGCAACGCCGGGACTAGCGGGTACGAGCAGTACTTC. V is TRBV28 and J is TRBJ2-7; TRBD2 matches at 12 bases. V shed 6 bases, J shed 4 bases, and the junction held 7 bases outside the gene matches. Per the germline V gene, CDR1 is MDHEN and CDR2 is SYDVKM. This CDR3 spans 15 amino acids.

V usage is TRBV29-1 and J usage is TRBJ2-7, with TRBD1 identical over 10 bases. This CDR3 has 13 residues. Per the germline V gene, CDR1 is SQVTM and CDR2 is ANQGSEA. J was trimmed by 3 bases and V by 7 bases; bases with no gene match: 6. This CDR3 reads CSAFGTGDYEQYF. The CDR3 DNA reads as TGCAGCGCATTCGGGACAGGGGACTACGAGCAGTACTTC.

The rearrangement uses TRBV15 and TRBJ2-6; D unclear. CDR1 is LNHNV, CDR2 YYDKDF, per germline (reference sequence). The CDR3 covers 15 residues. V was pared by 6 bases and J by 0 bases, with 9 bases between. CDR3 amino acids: CATSVFYSGANVLTF. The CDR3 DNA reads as TGTGCCACCAGTGTGTTCTACTCTGGGGCCAACGTCCTGACTTTC. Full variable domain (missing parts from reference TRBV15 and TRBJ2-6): DAMVIQNPRYQVTQFGKPVTLSCSQTLNHNVMYWYQQKSSQAPKLLFHYYDKDFNNEADTPDNFQSRRPNTSFCFLDIRSPGLGDTAMYLCATSVFYSGANVLTFGAGSRLTVL.

In DNA, the CDR3 is TGTGCCAGCAGATCACACGCCAGGGGTCGCACAGATACGCAGTATTTT. Translated, it gives CASRSHARGRTDTQYF. This chain uses TRBV7-9 with TRBJ2-3; D is possibly TRBD1 (6 bases). The CDR3 covers 16 residues. Trimming took off 6 bases at V and 1 base at J, with 17 bases between the two ends. The germline CDR1 and CDR2 sequences are SEHNR and FQNEAQ (reference sequence). Supplemented by reference TRBV7-9 and TRBJ2-3, the full variable domain reads DTGVSQNPRHKITKRGQNVTFRCDPISEHNRLYWYRQTLGQGPEFLTYFQNEAQLEKSRLLSDRFSAERPKGSFSTLEIQRTEQGDSAMYLCASRSHARGRTDTQYFGPGTRLTVL.

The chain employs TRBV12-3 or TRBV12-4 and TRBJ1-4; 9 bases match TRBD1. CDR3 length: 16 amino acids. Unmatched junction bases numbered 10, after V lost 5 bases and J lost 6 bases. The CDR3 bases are TGTGCCAGCAGTCCACCCCTCGGGACAGGGCATGAAAAACTGTTTTTT. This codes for CASSPPLGTGHEKLFF.

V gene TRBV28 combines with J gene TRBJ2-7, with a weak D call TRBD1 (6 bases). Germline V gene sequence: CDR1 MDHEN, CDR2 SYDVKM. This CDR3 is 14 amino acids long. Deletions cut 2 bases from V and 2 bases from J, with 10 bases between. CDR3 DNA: TGTGCCAGCAGTTTACCAGGGGATCCCTACGAGCAGTACTTC. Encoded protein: CASSLPGDPYEQYF.

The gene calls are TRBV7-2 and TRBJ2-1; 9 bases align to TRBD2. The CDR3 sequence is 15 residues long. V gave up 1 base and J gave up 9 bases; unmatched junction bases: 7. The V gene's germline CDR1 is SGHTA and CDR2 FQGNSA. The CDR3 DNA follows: TGTGCCAGCAGCTTAGAAACGGTAGCGGGGGTTGAGCAGTTCTTC. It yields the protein CASSLETVAGVEQFF.

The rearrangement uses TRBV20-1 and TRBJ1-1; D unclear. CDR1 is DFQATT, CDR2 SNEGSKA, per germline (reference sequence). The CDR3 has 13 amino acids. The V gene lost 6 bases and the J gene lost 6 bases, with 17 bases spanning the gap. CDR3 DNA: TGCAGTGCCGAGCGGGGAACGGAGGCTGAAGCTTTCTTT. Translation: CSAERGTEAEAFF.

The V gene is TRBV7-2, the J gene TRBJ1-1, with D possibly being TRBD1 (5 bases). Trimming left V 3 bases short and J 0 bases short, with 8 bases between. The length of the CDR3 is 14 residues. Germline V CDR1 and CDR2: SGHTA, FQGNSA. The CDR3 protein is CASSFGHMNTEAFF. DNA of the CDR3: TGTGCCAGCAGCTTCGGACACATGAACACTGAAGCTTTCTTT.

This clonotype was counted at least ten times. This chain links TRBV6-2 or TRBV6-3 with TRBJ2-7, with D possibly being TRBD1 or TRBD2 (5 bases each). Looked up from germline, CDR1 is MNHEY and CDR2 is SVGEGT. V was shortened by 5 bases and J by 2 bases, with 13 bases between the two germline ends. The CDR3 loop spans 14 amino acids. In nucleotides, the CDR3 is TGTGCCAGCAGTCCCCCACGGGGACCCTACGAGCAGTACTTC. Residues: CASSPPRGPYEQYF.

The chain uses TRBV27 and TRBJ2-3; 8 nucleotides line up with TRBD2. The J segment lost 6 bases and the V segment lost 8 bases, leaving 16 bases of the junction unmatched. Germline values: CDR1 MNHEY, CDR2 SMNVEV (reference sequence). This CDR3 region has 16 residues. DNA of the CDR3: TGTGCCAGCTCCCTCCTCCGAGGACTAGCTAAGGATACGCAGTATTTT. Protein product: CASSLLRGLAKDTQYF.